The source of this TCR beta chain is a study of identical twins. Study-level points and caveats: Memory repertoires showed no such pattern, whereas abundant cord blood beta clonotypes carried fewer insertions. Excess low generation probability was seen in twin-shared out-of-frame alpha sequences.

CDR3 size: 14 residues. Trimming cost V 3 bases and J 0 bases, with 8 bases left between them. There are a few counts of this clonotype. What it binds is not known. MiXCR, run by TCRdb on the 5' RACE reads, gives a single entry per CDR3 protein. The sample shows around 1.7 million distinct CDR3 sequences, around a third of them seen only once. This receptor was taken from a newborn girl in good health. Source material: cord blood. The chain carries TRBV12-3 or TRBV12-4 and TRBJ1-1; no reliable D call. CDR3 loop: CASSFWSMNTEAFF. CDR3 bases: TGTGCCAGCAGTTTTTGGTCCATGAACACTGAAGCTTTCTTT.